The subject of this entry is one T cell receptor beta chain. It has no known antigen specificity. Per-nucleotide qualities are absent, and no much larger clonotype sits a single base away. Donors were healthy HIV-negative adults with no recently reported acute infections or vaccinations. All donors were Caucasian adults living in Nashville, Tennessee, USA. Magnetic negative selection was used to enrich CD4+ T cells, after which naive cells were positively selected on CD45RA and the negative fraction became the memory subset. Blood was collected by leukapheresis, and PBMCs were isolated by Ficoll-Histopaque density gradient centrifugation and then cryopreserved in liquid nitrogen vapor phase. Purity and quantity of every magnetically sorted T cell population were checked by analytical flow cytometry. From each sorted fraction, genomic DNA was isolated and quantified by UV absorbance on a Nanodrop 2000c.

These data belong to a study of shared clonotypes between healthy human individuals (dated by TCRdb to about 2020). Regarding the research as a whole: Three men and a couple of women, aged 18 to 49 years, made up the cohort. For each donor, CD4 naive and CD4 memory were each run on three plates, CD8 naive on two plates, and CD8 memory on one plate. To estimate repertoire size and how much clonotypes are shared between individuals, the study performed deep sequencing of blood TCR repertoires from 4 to 6 healthy adults. Libraries were prepared and TCR repertoires were sequenced by different laboratories using diverse techniques, in order to increase sequencing depth and limit assay-specific biases. Each donor's leukapheresis produced roughly between roughly 0.9 and 9 billion PBMCs. Summary of the overall study and its limitations: Clonotypes shared by all four sorted-subset donors showed higher generation probabilities than non-shared clonotypes. Based on pairwise subsampling, the degree of clonotype sharing among donors was expected to be affected by sequencing depth. Larger estimated clonotype richness was generally found for naive subsets than for memory subsets. The small number of donors limited the genetic and exposure-history diversity represented. Sampling was restricted to blood, and TCR repertoires in tissues likely differ from the TCR repertoires found in blood. Across a handful of donors, 5% to 6% of naive CD4, approximately 3.5% of naive CD8, 2.3% of memory CD4, and about 0.4% of memory CD8 clonotypes were shared. Rarefaction of sorted-subset datasets indicated incomplete sequencing despite the large sequencing depth.

The CDR3 holds 18 amino acids from the cysteine to the phenylalanine. This entry keeps only the CDR3 DNA: 54 bases, framed from base 1. For CDR1 and CDR2, the germline V gene lists SGHRS and YFSETQ. At the junction V is shortened by 6 bases and J by 0 bases, with 22 bases in between. TCR CDR3 regions were amplified from genomic DNA by multiplex PCR using the deep immunoSEQ assay. Genomic DNA extracted from each cell subset was distributed evenly over all wells of several immunoSEQ 96-well plates, and each plate served as one replicate. For sorted subsets, about 220 ng of genomic DNA, equivalent to around 31,000 T cell genomes, went into each replicate PCR. The purified libraries were quantified using a Qubit 3.0 fluorometer, sized with a Bioanalyzer 2100, and then quantified again using the KAPA Library Quantification kit. Every immunoSEQ 96-well plate was sequenced on a dedicated single-read 150-cycle Illumina NextSeq 550 flow cell. In the source study's methods: Because the immunoSEQ output held only junctional sequences and lacked quality scores, the filtering could not match the filtering applied to full-length reads. To assign V/J genes and CDR3, sequences were annotated using PyIR, a Python wrapper for IgBLAST v1.9, with IMGT germline references. Reads were removed for weak V/J assignments (E-value above 1e-6), missing CDR3, stop codons, out-of-frame junctions, or ambiguous translated residues. V3J clonotypes were defined as sequences sharing the same inferred V gene, J gene, and CDR3 amino acid sequence. To compute the percentage overlap between repertoires, the number of shared unique clonotypes was divided by the size of the smaller repertoire. RTK rarefaction, the Chao1 estimator, and Recon v2.1 estimates of unobserved clonotypes were used to assess repertoire richness. Generation probabilities for all TCRbeta clonotypes obtained by the gDNA method from a handful of donors were computed using OLGA. In TCRdb, the immuneACCESS table is reduced to in-frame sequences with V and J assigned. These tables do not hold every clone; where another copy was compared, an unresolved V gene accounts for under half, and the others remain unexplained. Clone size and V and J calls were adopted from that table, with D and trimming inferred from the DNA. For this sample the table gives some 360,000 clones, of which roughly 80% were detected only once. The ten top clones hold less than 11% of the sample.

The sequenced sample consisted of memory CD4+ T cells sorted from blood. Reading the label with the study, this specimen's cell subset or site is: CD45RA-negative fraction. The V and J genes are TRBV5-1 and TRBJ2-1; the D gene identity is not certain. This TCR came from a man younger than 45 in good health. The nucleotide sequence is TGCGCCAGCACCGGTACAGCCGTCTCCGGTAGCTCCTACAATGAGCAGTTCTTC. Translation gives CASTGTAVSGSSYNEQFF.